The rows below give T cell receptor beta chains drawn from one sample of a study of OX40 agonist ivuxolimab in advanced cancers. Produced via immunoSEQ multiplex PCR; TCRdb's table is partial and in-frame only. The sample yields about 150,000 clones, around 94% seen once. The material was CD4+ or CD8+ T cells sorted from blood, obtained in a trial of the OX40 agonist ivuxolimab. The receptors shown here come from an adult with an advanced solid tumor such as melanoma, head and neck, liver or kidney cancer. Both conserved end residues are part of each CDR3. D genes are given only for firm matches. Clone size is not always given. Where it is, it says once, few, many or a class for expanded clones.

J gene: TRBJ1-2
clone size: -
D gene: -
V gene: TRBV5-1
CDR3 DNA: TGCGCCAGCAGCTTGCCGGGGAGGGCGGGGAATGGCTACACCTTC
CDR3 protein: CASSLPGRAGNGYTF

J gene: TRBJ1-2
clone size: -
D gene: -
V gene: TRBV27
CDR3 DNA: TGTGCCTCAAGTGTAAGAAGTAACTATGGCTACACCTTC
CDR3 protein: CASSVRSNYGYTF

J gene: TRBJ1-1
clone size: -
D gene: -
V gene: TRBV29-1
CDR3 DNA: TGCAGCGCTACCCCTCGTGGGACCGCTGAAGCTTTCTTT
CDR3 protein: CSATPRGTAEAFF

J gene: TRBJ2-1
clone size: -
D gene: TRBD1
V gene: TRBV14
CDR3 DNA: TGTGCCAGCACTCGGGACAGGGTAGATAATGAGCAGTTCTTC
CDR3 protein: CASTRDRVDNEQFF

J gene: TRBJ2-1
clone size: -
D gene: TRBD1
V gene: TRBV5-4
CDR3 DNA: TGTGCCAGCAGCCGGGACAGGGCCAACTACAATGAGCAGTTCTTC
CDR3 protein: CASSRDRANYNEQFF

J gene: TRBJ1-1
clone size: -
D gene: TRBD1
V gene: TRBV20-1
CDR3 DNA: TGCAGTGCTCGACAACAGGGGAACGCTTTCTTT
CDR3 protein: CSARQQGNAFF

J gene: TRBJ1-2
clone size: once
D gene: -
V gene: TRBV7-2
CDR3 DNA: TGTGCCAGCAGCTTAGGTCAGATTTATGGCTACACCTTC
CDR3 protein: CASSLGQIYGYTF

J gene: TRBJ2-7
clone size: -
D gene: -
V gene: TRBV7-2
CDR3 DNA: TGTGCCAGCAGCCCGGGGGGCATGTACGAGCAGTACTTC
CDR3 protein: CASSPGGMYEQYF

J gene: TRBJ2-7
clone size: -
D gene: TRBD1
V gene: TRBV4-3
CDR3 DNA: TGCGCCAGCAGCCAAGAGGGACAGATAGGATCCTACGAGCAGTACTTC
CDR3 protein: CASSQEGQIGSYEQYF

J gene: TRBJ2-3
clone size: -
D gene: -
V gene: TRBV19
CDR3 DNA: TGTGCCAGTAGTATGGCGGGAGATACGCAGTATTTT
CDR3 protein: CASSMAGDTQYF

J gene: TRBJ1-2
clone size: -
D gene: -
V gene: TRBV25-1
CDR3 DNA: TGTGCCAGCAGTGTAGTGGGACCGGGACTTGGCTACACCTTC
CDR3 protein: CASSVVGPGLGYTF

J gene: TRBJ2-3
clone size: -
D gene: TRBD2
V gene: TRBV5-1
CDR3 DNA: TGCGCCAGCAGCCCCGGACTAGCGGGGGCCCCAAGCACAGATACGCAGTATTTT
CDR3 protein: CASSPGLAGAPSTDTQYF

J gene: TRBJ2-2
clone size: -
D gene: TRBD2
V gene: TRBV7-2
CDR3 DNA: TGTGCCAGCAGCCGCCTACTGTATAGCGGGGGGTCCGGGGAGCTGTTTTTT
CDR3 protein: CASSRLLYSGGSGELFF

J gene: TRBJ2-3
clone size: -
D gene: -
V gene: TRBV7-3
CDR3 DNA: TGTGCCAGCAGCTTAGGGGTGTGGGGAGCTAGCGATACGCAGTATTTT
CDR3 protein: CASSLGVWGASDTQYF

J gene: TRBJ2-3
clone size: -
D gene: TRBD1
V gene: TRBV7-8
CDR3 DNA: TGTGCCAGCAGCGAGAGGGACAGCAGCACAGATACGCAGTATTTT
CDR3 protein: CASSERDSSTDTQYF

J gene: TRBJ2-5
clone size: -
D gene: TRBD2
V gene: TRBV5-4
CDR3 DNA: TGTGCCAGCAGTAGGGTAGCGGGCCAACAAGAGACCCAGTACTTC
CDR3 protein: CASSRVAGQQETQYF

J gene: TRBJ2-7
clone size: -
D gene: TRBD2
V gene: TRBV18
CDR3 DNA: TGTGCCAGCTCACCCCCGGCGGGGGGGCCGGGCGAGCAGTACTTC
CDR3 protein: CASSPPAGGPGEQYF

J gene: TRBJ1-5
clone size: -
D gene: -
V gene: TRBV30
CDR3 DNA: TGTGCCTGGAGTGTCGGGGGTGATCAGCCCCAGCATTTT
CDR3 protein: CAWSVGGDQPQHF

J gene: TRBJ2-3
clone size: -
D gene: -
V gene: TRBV7-7
CDR3 DNA: TGTGCCAGCAGCTTATTGCCCCTAACGTCGGGGAGCACAGATACGCAGTATTTT
CDR3 protein: CASSLLPLTSGSTDTQYF

J gene: TRBJ2-7
clone size: -
D gene: TRBD1
V gene: TRBV5-6
CDR3 DNA: TGTGCCAGCAGCCCGGACAGGGGGCTTTCCTACGAGCAGTACTTC
CDR3 protein: CASSPDRGLSYEQYF

J gene: TRBJ2-2
clone size: -
D gene: -
V gene: TRBV12-1
CDR3 DNA: TGTGCCAGCAGCTTTGGGAGGGACGTCCCGAACACCGGGGAGCTGTTTTTT
CDR3 protein: CASSFGRDVPNTGELFF

J gene: TRBJ2-2
clone size: -
D gene: -
V gene: TRBV5-1
CDR3 DNA: TGCGCCAGCAGCCCCCCGTCCGGGGAGCTGTTTTTT
CDR3 protein: CASSPPSGELFF

J gene: TRBJ2-5
clone size: -
D gene: TRBD2
V gene: TRBV7-2
CDR3 DNA: TGTGCCAGCAGCTTAAATAGCGGGACCACCCAAGAGACCCAGTACTTC
CDR3 protein: CASSLNSGTTQETQYF

J gene: TRBJ2-3
clone size: -
D gene: -
V gene: TRBV5-4
CDR3 DNA: TGTGCCAGCAGTTCCGGACAAATAAGGTCGGCGGATACGCAGTATTTT
CDR3 protein: CASSSGQIRSADTQYF